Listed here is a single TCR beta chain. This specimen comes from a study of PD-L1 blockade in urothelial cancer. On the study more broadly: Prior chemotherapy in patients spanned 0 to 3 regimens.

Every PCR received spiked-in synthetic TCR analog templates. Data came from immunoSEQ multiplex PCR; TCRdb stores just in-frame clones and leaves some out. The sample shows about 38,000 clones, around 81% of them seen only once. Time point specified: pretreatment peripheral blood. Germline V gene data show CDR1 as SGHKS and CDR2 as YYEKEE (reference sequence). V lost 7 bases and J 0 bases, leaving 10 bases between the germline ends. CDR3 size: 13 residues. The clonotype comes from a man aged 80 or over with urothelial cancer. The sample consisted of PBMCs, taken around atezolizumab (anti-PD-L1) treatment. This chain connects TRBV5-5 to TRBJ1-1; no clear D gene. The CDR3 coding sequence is TGTGCCAGCCGTTCTGCGGTGAACACTGAAGCTTTCTTT. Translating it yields CASRSAVNTEAFF.